The source of this T cell receptor beta chain is a study of somatic mutations in cytotoxic T cells in rheumatoid arthritis. Study context: Immediately following diagnosis and ahead of any treatment, patient blood (less than 31 ml EDTA) was drawn.

The CDR3 consists of 15 residues. The V gene lost 2 bases and the J gene lost 2 bases, with 11 bases spanning the gap. Looked up from germline, CDR1 is SGHRS and CDR2 is YFSETQ. The assay was immunoSEQ multiplex PCR, and TCRdb's table has in-frame clones only and misses some. In the table there are around 4,500 clones, just under 80% of which are singletons. The CD4+ and CD8+ fractions came from positive magnetic bead selection and were purity-checked by flow cytometry. Findings and limits, study-wide: Greater age accompanied higher CD8+ clonality in rheumatoid arthritis patients, a pattern that was absent in healthy controls. The study found that the largest CD8+ clone exceeded 20% of CD8+ cells in about an eighth of the 65 patients.

As regards this clone: Antigen specificity is unknown.

J is TRBJ2-1 and V is TRBV5-1; D call uncertain. The TCR originated in an older man with rheumatoid arthritis. The sequenced sample consisted of CD8+ T cells sorted from blood. CDR3 sequence (DNA): TGCGCCAGCAGCTTTGTAACTGCTGCCTACAATGAGCAGTTCTTC. This codes for CASSFVTAAYNEQFF.